This record covers a single TCR beta chain. Its antigen is unidentified. With 60 Vbeta and 13 Jbeta primers, the PCR was carried out. Using immunoSEQ multiplex PCR, the repertoire was profiled, and TCRdb retains in-frame clones only, with some absent. The sample yields about 130,000 clones, roughly four fifths seen once. This sample is part of a study of cytomegalovirus exposure and HLA in healthy donors. Overall study findings and caveats: Data from an earlier analysis indicated that most TCR beta V segments were productive either about 90% or about 30% of the time. Some public TCRs appeared in many individuals, while most sequences were rare. Looking again later, the authors saw that most CMV-associated TCR beta chains seemed HLA-restricted.

The V gene's germline CDR1 is SGHRS and CDR2 YFSETQ. CDR3 length: 15 residues. The V gene end was trimmed by 4 bases and the J gene end by 10 bases; junction bases not matched to a gene: 5. The chain uses TRBV5-1 and TRBJ2-1; the match to TRBD2 covers 16 bases. Source material: PBMCs. This receptor was obtained from a woman aged 40 to 55 in good health and CMV-seropositive. As DNA, the CDR3 is TGCGCCAGCAGCCTGGGACTAGCGGGAGGGCAAGAGCAGTTCTTC. As protein: CASSLGLAGGQEQFF. The entire variable domain, with the rest obtained from reference TRBV5-1 and TRBJ2-1, is as follows: KAGVTQTPRYLIKTRGQQVTLSCSPISGHRSVSWYQQTPGQGLQFLFEYFSETQRNKGNFPGRFSGRQFSNSRSEMNVSTLELGDSALYLCASSLGLAGGQEQFFGPGTRLTVL.